The 8 T cell receptor beta chains given below trace back to one sample, sequenced in a study of blood T cell repertoires in COVID-19 (dated by TCRdb to the early 2020s). Receptor amplification or capture employed the immunoSEQ multiplex PCR assay. TCRdb stores this immuneACCESS table with in-frame sequences only. Part of the clones is absent; in the studies checked, under half of the shortfall reflects unresolved V genes, and no reason is known for the rest. Recorded for this sample are about 150,000 clones; more than 80% of them occurred a single time. The leading ten clones occupy approximately 15% of the sample. What was sequenced was peripheral blood. The source is a middle-aged woman with acute or convalescent COVID-19.

This clone was found once. The chain couples TRBV10-3 to TRBJ2-1; the D is unclear. The CDR3 has 15 amino acids. CDR1 is ENHRY and CDR2 is SYGVKD in the germline V gene. The V end was cut by 10 bases, the J end by 0 bases, with 16 bases between. The CDR3 nucleotides read TGTGCCACCCTGTTAACTGAAAGCTCCTACAATGAGCAGTTCTTC. This encodes CATLLTESSYNEQFF.

This chain links TRBV10-3 with TRBJ2-7; a possible D gene is TRBD1 (6 bases). The CDR3 is 12 amino acids. The germline CDR1 and CDR2 sequences are ENHRY and SYGVKD. Trimming pared 10 bases from V and 2 bases from J, leaving 12 bases between. CDR3 amino acids: CATGDTPYEQYF. The CDR3 DNA sequence: TGTGCCACCGGGGACACCCCCTACGAGCAGTACTTC.

The V gene is TRBV9, the J gene TRBJ2-7; 9 nucleotides agree with TRBD1. CDR3 length: 15 residues. Germline lookup yields CDR1 SGDLS and CDR2 YYNGEE. After removal of 1 base from V and 1 base from J, the junction contained 3 bases not matched to a gene. The CDR3 reads CASSVRTGESYEQYF. The CDR3, as DNA: TGTGCCAGCAGCGTAAGGACAGGGGAGTCCTACGAGCAGTACTTC.

V usage is TRBV11-2 and J usage is TRBJ1-5; 9 bases map to TRBD1. This CDR3 spans 16 amino acids. With V trimmed by 5 bases and J by 5 bases, 10 bases remained unmatched. Germline V lookup: CDR1 SGHAT, CDR2 FQNNGV. CDR3 protein: CASSTPTGGNYQPQHF. The CDR3 DNA sequence: TGTGCCAGCAGCACTCCTACAGGGGGCAATTATCAGCCCCAGCATTTT.

V and J are TRBV6-6 and TRBJ2-5; 7 nucleotides match TRBD2. The ends lost 5 bases at V and 5 bases at J; junction bases unmatched: 5. This CDR3 region has 13 residues. CDR1 and CDR2 from the germline V gene are MNHNY and SVGAGI (reference sequence). The CDR3 coding sequence is TGTGCCAGCAGTGCTAGCGGATTGGAGACCCAGTACTTC. Translating it yields CASSASGLETQYF.

The CDR3 region is CAGGRSGTLDTQYF. CDR3 sequence (DNA): TGTGCCGGGGGCAGGAGCGGAACTCTGGATACGCAGTATTTT. The J gene is TRBJ2-3, the V gene TRBV7-2, with D perhaps TRBD1 (6 bases). The CDR3 length is 14 residues. The ends were cut back, 11 bases at V and 6 bases at J, with 21 bases in the middle. CDR1 SGHTA and CDR2 FQGNSA come from the germline V gene.

The chain links TRBV10-2 to TRBJ1-2; D is uncertain. With 3 bases removed from V and 4 bases from J, the gap between germline ends came to 9 bases. Germline V gene lookup returns CDR1 WSHSY and CDR2 SAAADI. The length of the CDR3 is 13 residues. The CDR3: CASSDLNFYGYTF. The CDR3 coding sequence is TGCGCCAGCAGTGACCTTAATTTCTATGGCTACACCTTC.

This chain links TRBV28 with TRBJ2-1, with TRBD2 identical over 12 bases. Germline CDR1 and CDR2: MDHEN and SYDVKM. Losses at the gene ends were 2 bases for V and 6 bases for J; bases not matched to a gene: 8. This CDR3 comprises 17 residues. The CDR3 DNA sequence: TGTGCCAGCAGTTTAGTTCGACTAGCGGGAGCGCCCAATGAGCAGTTCTTC. Residues: CASSLVRLAGAPNEQFF. Full variable domain (rest looked up from reference TRBV28 and TRBJ2-1): DVKVTQSSRYLVKRTGEKVFLECVQDMDHENMFWYRQDPGLGLRLIYFSYDVKMKEKGDIPEGYSVSREKKERFSLILESASTNQTSMYLCASSLVRLAGAPNEQFFGPGTRLTVL.